This TCR beta chain stems from a study of T-cell reconstitution after alpha-beta-depleted transplantation in children. This clonotype was observed a few times. Researchers prepared the TCRbeta library using unique molecular identifiers, the study reports. In TCRdb, the PCR reads were re-called with MiXCR into one record per CDR3 protein. Among just under 550,000 distinct CDR3 sequences listed, roughly 18% were seen once. The sequence derives from a human donor who donated a stem cell graft to a child with acute lymphoblastic leukemia. Sequenced material: PBMCs from the stem cell graft donor, taken from the stem cell graft.

CDR3: CSADESGSGYNEQFF. DNA for the CDR3: TGCAGTGCTGACGAAAGCGGGAGCGGTTACAATGAGCAGTTCTTC. This chain links TRBV20-1 with TRBJ2-1, with TRBD2 matching 8 bases. V lost 5 bases and J lost 4; bases outside the gene matches: 10. Germline V gives CDR1 DFQATT, CDR2 SNEGSKA (reference sequence). This CDR3 is built from 15 residues.